These T cell receptor beta chains were read from a single sample in a study of CD8+ T cells in alopecia areata. TCRdb keeps only in-frame clones here, not all; method: immunoSEQ multiplex PCR. The sample yields about 210,000 clones, roughly 56% seen once. Sample: CD4+ T cells sorted from blood, taken at week 4, from a patient treated with tofacitinib. The origin of the receptors is a human donor with alopecia areata. Both conserved end residues are part of each CDR3. D genes are given only for firm matches. Where a row states a size, it is once, few, many or the class of an expanded clone; other rows omit it.

>TRBV9|.|TRBJ2-1|.
CASSVGSYNEQFF
TGTGCCAGCAGCGTCGGCAGCTACAATGAGCAGTTCTTC
>TRBV4-3|.|TRBJ2-1|.
CASSQRGGASSYNEQFF
TGCGCCAGCAGCCAACGCGGGGGCGCGTCCTCCTACAATGAGCAGTTCTTC
>TRBV5-1|.|TRBJ1-2|.
CASSLLQDYGYTF
TGCGCCAGCAGCCTTTTACAGGACTATGGCTACACCTTC
>TRBV7-7|.|TRBJ2-5|.
CASSPVFERETQYF
TGTGCCAGCAGCCCGGTCTTTGAGAGAGAGACCCAGTACTTC
>TRBV29-1|.|TRBJ1-5|.
CSVVQGDNQPQHF
TGCAGCGTTGTCCAGGGTGACAATCAGCCCCAGCATTTT
>TRBV5-6|TRBD1|TRBJ1-2|.
CASSLEGQGSPYGYTF
TGTGCCAGCAGCTTGGAGGGACAGGGTTCACCCTATGGCTACACCTTC
>TRBV30|.|TRBJ1-2|.
CAWTPRDLYYGYTF
TGTGCCTGGACCCCAAGGGACCTCTACTATGGCTACACCTTC
>TRBV19|.|TRBJ1-5|.
CASRRGGTSNQPQHF
TGTGCCAGTCGTCGAGGGGGGACGAGCAATCAGCCCCAGCATTTT
>TRBV4-3|.|TRBJ1-1|.
CASSQDFWNTEAFF
TGCGCCAGCAGCCAAGATTTTTGGAACACTGAAGCTTTCTTT
>TRBV29-1|.|TRBJ2-1|few
CSFLGDPAYNEQFF
TGCAGCTTCCTAGGGGATCCGGCCTACAATGAGCAGTTCTTC
>TRBV10-3|TRBD1|TRBJ2-5|.
CASTSSGGRETQYF
TGTGCCAGCACATCATCAGGGGGTCGGGAGACCCAGTACTTC
>TRBV7-2|.|TRBJ2-1|many
CASSHPRNEQFF
TGTGCCAGCAGCCATCCTAGAAATGAGCAGTTCTTC
>TRBV25-1|.|TRBJ1-5|.
CASSEGSNQPQHF
TGTGCCAGCAGTGAAGGCAGTAATCAGCCCCAGCATTTT
>TRBV27|TRBD2|TRBJ2-1|.
CASSLSGLAGNEQFF
TGTGCCAGCAGTTTATCGGGACTAGCGGGGAATGAGCAGTTCTTC
>TRBV7-2|.|TRBJ2-7|.
CASSRGQYSYEQYF
TGTGCCAGCAGCCGGGGGCAGTACTCCTACGAGCAGTACTTC
>TRBV4-3|.|TRBJ2-7|.
CASSQVVGEAYEQYF
TGCGCCAGCAGCCAAGTGGTCGGGGAGGCCTACGAGCAGTACTTC
>TRBV28|.|TRBJ1-2|.
CASMYAGGGYTF
TGTGCCAGCATGTATGCGGGGGGAGGCTACACCTTC
>TRBV6-6|TRBD1|TRBJ1-2|few
CASNRGPYYGYTF
TGTGCCAGTAACAGGGGGCCATACTATGGCTACACCTTC
>TRBV4-1|TRBD1|TRBJ1-2|.
CASSPALGQGTGYGYTF
TGCGCCAGCAGCCCCGCCCTGGGACAGGGGACAGGCTATGGCTACACCTTC
>TRBV27|.|TRBJ1-1|once
CASPRGDQAFF
TGTGCCAGCCCTCGGGGGGATCAAGCTTTCTTT
>TRBV19|.|TRBJ2-1|few
CADPLGSHSYNEQFF
TGTGCCGACCCCCTCGGGTCACACTCCTACAATGAGCAGTTCTTC
>TRBV7-6|.|TRBJ2-2|.
CASSLAVYGELFF
TGTGCCAGCAGCTTAGCAGTGTACGGGGAGCTGTTTTTT
>TRBV6-6|.|TRBJ1-5|.
CASPTRNKNQPQHF
TGTGCCAGCCCCACTCGAAATAAAAATCAGCCCCAGCATTTT
>TRBV29-1|.|TRBJ1-2|.
CSAEGPDPNYGYTF
TGCAGCGCCGAAGGACCGGACCCTAACTATGGCTACACCTTC
>TRBV7-3|TRBD1|TRBJ1-1|few
CASSSGTGGEAFF
TGTGCCAGCAGTTCCGGGACAGGGGGTGAAGCTTTCTTT
>TRBV5-1|.|TRBJ2-7|.
CASSLTAGQTREQYF
TGCGCCAGCAGCCTCACGGCGGGACAGACGAGGGAGCAGTACTTC
>TRBV6-5|.|TRBJ1-2|.
CASSRKGLLRGYTF
TGTGCCAGCAGTCGGAAAGGGCTCCTCCGCGGCTACACCTTC
>TRBV2|.|TRBJ1-1|.
CASQTAEAFF
TGTGCCAGCCAGACAGCGGAAGCTTTCTTT
>TRBV7-6|.|TRBJ1-2|.
CASSPKLDNPNYGYTF
TGTGCCAGCAGCCCAAAACTGGACAACCCTAACTATGGCTACACCTTC
>TRBV27|.|TRBJ1-6|.
CASSSRENSPLHF
TGTGCCAGCAGTTCCAGGGAAAATTCACCCCTCCACTTT
>TRBV29-1|TRBD1|TRBJ1-2|.
CSGGGGTYGYTF
TGCAGCGGGGGAGGGGGCACCTATGGCTACACCTTC
>TRBV9|.|TRBJ2-5|few
CASSVGKGRETQYF
TGTGCCAGCAGCGTAGGTAAAGGGCGTGAGACCCAGTACTTC
>TRBV15|.|TRBJ2-7|.
CATSSGKTYDGYEQYF
TGTGCCACCAGCAGCGGGAAAACCTACGACGGGTACGAGCAGTACTTC
>TRBV4-3|TRBD1|TRBJ1-2|once
CASSQDPAGGAANYGYTF
TGCGCCAGCAGCCAAGACCCCGCAGGGGGCGCAGCAAACTATGGCTACACCTTC
>TRBV7-2|TRBD2|TRBJ2-1|.
CASSLVAGGHREQFF
TGTGCCAGCAGCTTAGTAGCGGGAGGGCACCGTGAGCAGTTCTTC
>TRBV15|.|TRBJ1-1|many
CATSRDRAEGPDTEAFF
TGTGCCACCAGCAGAGATCGGGCGGAAGGTCCGGACACTGAAGCTTTCTTT
>TRBV6-5|.|TRBJ2-3|.
CASSRGATDTQYF
TGTGCCAGCAGTCGGGGGGCCACAGATACGCAGTATTTT
>TRBV13|TRBD2|TRBJ2-1|few
CASSEPLAGKGEQFF
TGTGCCAGCAGCGAGCCTCTAGCGGGGAAGGGTGAGCAGTTCTTC
>TRBV7-2|.|TRBJ1-5|few
CASSLGTISNQPQHF
TGTGCCAGCAGCTTAGGGACTATCAGCAATCAGCCCCAGCATTTT
>TRBV15|.|TRBJ2-1|few
CATSRGDQGEYNEQFF
TGTGCCACCAGCAGAGGAGATCAGGGAGAATACAATGAGCAGTTCTTC
>TRBV2|.|TRBJ1-5|.
CASSVVGQPQHF
TGTGCCAGCAGTGTGGTGGGTCAGCCCCAGCATTTT
>TRBV6-4|.|TRBJ2-6|few
CASSDSIAGANVLTF
TGTGCCAGCAGTGACTCGATAGCTGGGGCCAACGTCCTGACTTTC
>TRBV2|TRBD1|TRBJ1-1|many
CASIMTGTYTEAFF
TGTGCCAGCATTATGACAGGGACTTACACTGAAGCTTTCTTT
>TRBV30|TRBD1|TRBJ1-2|.
CAWQDRVNLRGYTF
TGTGCCTGGCAGGACAGGGTAAACCTCCGTGGCTACACCTTC
>TRBV6-6|.|TRBJ2-7|few
CASSQSYEQYF
TGTGCCAGCAGTCAGTCATACGAGCAGTACTTC
>TRBV7-9|.|TRBJ1-1|.
CASSLGTEAFF
TGTGCCAGCAGCTTGGGCACTGAAGCTTTCTTT
>TRBV7-2|.|TRBJ2-7|.
CASSPSSHF
TGTGCCAGCAGCCCTAGCTCGCACTTC
>TRBV4-3|.|TRBJ2-4|.
CASSQGGVKNIQYF
TGCGCCAGCAGCCAAGGTGGGGTAAAAAACATTCAGTACTTC
>TRBV7-2|.|TRBJ1-6|few
CASSSDRASPLHF
TGTGCCAGCAGCTCGGACCGGGCTTCACCCCTCCACTTT
>TRBV27|.|TRBJ1-4|.
CASRDDQPKRGLGEKLFF
TGTGCCAGCAGAGACGACCAACCGAAAAGGGGTCTTGGTGAAAAACTGTTTTTT
>TRBV30|TRBD1|TRBJ2-5|.
CAWSVRRTGLETQYF
TGTGCCTGGAGTGTACGGAGGACAGGCCTGGAGACCCAGTACTTC
>TRBV7-2|TRBD2|TRBJ2-3|.
CASSLVPSGGVDTQYF
TGTGCCAGCAGCTTAGTCCCTAGCGGGGGAGTAGATACGCAGTATTTT
>TRBV27|TRBD1|TRBJ2-7|.
CASSLGDRGPYEQYF
TGTGCCAGCAGTTTAGGGGACAGGGGCCCCTACGAGCAGTACTTC
>TRBV5-6|TRBD1|TRBJ2-3|.
CASSAGQGTSDTQYF
TGTGCCAGCAGCGCCGGACAGGGTACTTCAGATACGCAGTATTTT
>TRBV29-1|TRBD1|TRBJ1-1|.
CSVDPIQGEDTEAFF
TGCAGCGTTGACCCAATACAGGGGGAGGACACTGAAGCTTTCTTT